This is a list of T cell receptor beta chains from one sample in a study of blood T cell repertoires in COVID-19. Some clones are missing from TCRdb's copy, which holds only in-frame ones; the method was immunoSEQ multiplex PCR. In the table there are about 230,000 clones, 85% to 90% of which are singletons. Sequenced sample: peripheral blood. The receptors come from a man aged 45-65 years with COVID-19, enrolled during active disease. Each CDR3 is given with its conserved first and last residue. The order of the fields is clone size, V gene, J gene, D gene, CDR3 protein, CDR3 DNA. The D gene is left open where the match is weak. Where a row states a size, it is once, few, many or the class of an expanded clone; other rows omit it.

.	TRBV3-1/TRBV3-2	TRBJ2-5	.	CASSQEGGELGAQETQYF	TGTGCCAGCAGCCAAGAAGGGGGTGAGCTCGGGGCCCAAGAGACCCAGTACTTC
.	TRBV7-2	TRBJ1-2	TRBD1	CASSPQGAEGYTF	TGTGCCAGCAGCCCCCAGGGGGCGGAGGGCTACACCTTC
.	TRBV30	TRBJ2-1	.	CAWSVQFRGEQFF	TGTGCCTGGAGTGTACAGTTCAGGGGTGAGCAGTTCTTC
.	TRBV2	TRBJ2-1	.	CASSKTGQPYNEQFF	TGTGCCAGCAGTAAAACGGGACAACCGTACAATGAGCAGTTCTTC
.	TRBV21-1	TRBJ2-5	.	CASSIPGGKVQETQYF	TGTGCCAGCAGCATACCGGGGGGAAAGGTCCAAGAGACCCAGTACTTC
few	TRBV28	TRBJ1-4	.	CASSLSRDEKLFF	TGTGCCAGCAGTTTATCCCGGGATGAAAAACTGTTTTTT
.	TRBV3-1/TRBV3-2	TRBJ2-7	TRBD1	CASSQDNRGSEQYF	TGTGCCAGCAGCCAAGATAACAGGGGAAGCGAGCAGTACTTC
few	TRBV4-2	TRBJ1-5	TRBD1	CASSRDRGDQPQHF	TGTGCCAGCAGCCGGGACAGAGGAGATCAGCCCCAGCATTTT
.	TRBV15	TRBJ2-7	.	CATSRGRKNAYEQYF	TGTGCCACCAGCAGGGGGAGAAAGAACGCCTACGAGCAGTACTTC
once	TRBV18	TRBJ1-5	.	CASSREENQPQHF	TGTGCCAGCTCACGTGAGGAAAATCAGCCCCAGCATTTT
.	TRBV10-3	TRBJ1-1	TRBD1	CAIKTGTGGTEAFF	TGTGCCATCAAGACCGGGACAGGGGGCACTGAAGCTTTCTTT
.	TRBV4-2	TRBJ2-6	.	CASSQVEGAPWSGANVLTF	TGTGCCAGCAGCCAAGTAGAAGGGGCCCCCTGGTCTGGGGCCAACGTCCTGACTTTC
.	TRBV7-9	TRBJ2-3	.	CASSLLPDTQYF	TGTGCCAGCAGCCTACTCCCGGATACGCAGTATTTT
.	TRBV19	TRBJ2-7	TRBD2	CASSRSGIVPGYEQYF	TGTGCCAGTAGTCGTAGCGGGATCGTTCCGGGCTACGAGCAGTACTTC
.	TRBV2	TRBJ1-4	.	CASTPMPGGQKLFF	TGTGCCAGCACGCCTATGCCCGGGGGGCAAAAACTGTTTTTT
.	TRBV5-1	TRBJ2-1	TRBD2	CASSPGGLAGANEQFF	TGCGCCAGCAGCCCCGGTGGTCTAGCGGGGGCCAATGAGCAGTTCTTC
.	TRBV9	TRBJ1-2	TRBD1	CASSPGTGDYGYTF	TGTGCCAGCAGCCCCGGGACAGGCGATTATGGCTACACCTTC